This TCR beta chain stems from a study of cytomegalovirus exposure and HLA in healthy donors. The data were produced by immunoSEQ multiplex PCR, yet TCRdb's version contains in-frame clones alone and is incomplete. The sample lists 300,000 to 400,000 clones; around 90% were seen once. The CDR3 has 15 residues. The J segment lost 6 bases and the V segment lost 5 bases, leaving 9 bases of the junction unmatched. CDR1 is SGHTA and CDR2 is FQGNSA in the germline V gene. The receptor comes from a man aged 30 to 45 in good health and CMV-seronegative. Sequenced sample: PBMCs. The V and J genes are TRBV7-2 and TRBJ1-5; 8 bases align to TRBD1. CDR3 residues: CASSPTGGRSQPQHF. The CDR3 region has the DNA TGTGCCAGCAGCCCTACAGGGGGGAGGAGTCAGCCCCAGCATTTT.